This T cell receptor (beta chain) stems from a study of blood T cells in healthy people across ages. Study-wide points: Diversity was higher, and naive CD4+ cells more numerous, in long-lived donors than in aged donors.

Germline-derived CDR1 and CDR2 are MNHEY and SMNVEV (reference sequence). Trimming took off 3 bases at V and 10 bases at J, with 31 bases between the two ends. The CDR3 loop spans 20 amino acids. This clonotype has a handful of counts. Its target is unknown. Sample-barcoded 5' priming and a J-beta primer mix drove a second PCR of roughly 6 to 12 cycles. Each of the samples gave a minimum of 2.5 million paired-end reads that contained CDR3. TCRdb recomputed calls from the 5' RACE reads with MiXCR, one row per CDR3 protein. This table has 450,000 to 600,000 distinct CDR3 sequences, over 25% appearing once. This sample was also put to use in a study of T cells of mothers and their children. That study adds: Evidence of persistent microchimeric T cell clones was absent.

Material for sequencing was blood. The sequence was collected from a boy aged 2 to 10 in good health. This sequence joins TRBV27 and TRBJ1-6, with D perhaps matching TRBD1 (6 bases). In DNA, the CDR3 is TGTGCCAGCAGTTTTCCCACTGGAGCCGGGACACACCGGGGGAGATCACCCCTCCACTTT. Translated, it gives CASSFPTGAGTHRGRSPLHF.